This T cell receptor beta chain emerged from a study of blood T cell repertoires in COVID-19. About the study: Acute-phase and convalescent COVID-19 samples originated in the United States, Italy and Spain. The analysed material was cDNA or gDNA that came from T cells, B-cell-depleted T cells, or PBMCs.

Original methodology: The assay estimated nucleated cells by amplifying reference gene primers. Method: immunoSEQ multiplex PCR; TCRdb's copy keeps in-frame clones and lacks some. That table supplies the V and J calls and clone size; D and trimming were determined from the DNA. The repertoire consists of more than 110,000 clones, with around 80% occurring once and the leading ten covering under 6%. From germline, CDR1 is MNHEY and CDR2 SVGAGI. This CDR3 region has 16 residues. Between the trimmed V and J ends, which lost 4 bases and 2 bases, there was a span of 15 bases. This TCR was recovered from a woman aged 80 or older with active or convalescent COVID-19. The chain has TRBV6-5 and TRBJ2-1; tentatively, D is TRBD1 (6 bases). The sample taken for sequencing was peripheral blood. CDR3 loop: CASSFRTDLTYNEQFF. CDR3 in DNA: TGTGCCAGCAGTTTCAGGACAGATCTTACCTACAATGAGCAGTTCTTC.